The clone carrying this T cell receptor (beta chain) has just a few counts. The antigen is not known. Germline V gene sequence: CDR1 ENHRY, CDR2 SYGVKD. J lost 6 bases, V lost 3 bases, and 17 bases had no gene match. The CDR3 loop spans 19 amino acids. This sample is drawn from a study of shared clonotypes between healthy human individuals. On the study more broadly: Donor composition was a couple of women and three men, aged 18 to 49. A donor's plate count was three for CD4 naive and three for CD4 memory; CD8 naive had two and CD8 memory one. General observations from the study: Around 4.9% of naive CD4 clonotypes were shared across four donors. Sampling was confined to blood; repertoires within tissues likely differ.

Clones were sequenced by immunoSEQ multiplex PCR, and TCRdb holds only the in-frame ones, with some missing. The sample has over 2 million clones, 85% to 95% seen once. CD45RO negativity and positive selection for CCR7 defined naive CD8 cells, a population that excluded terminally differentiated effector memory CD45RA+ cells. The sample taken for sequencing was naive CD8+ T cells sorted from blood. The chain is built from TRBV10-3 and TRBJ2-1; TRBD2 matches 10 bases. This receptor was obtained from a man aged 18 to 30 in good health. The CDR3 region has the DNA TGTGCCATCAGTGAACCCGGACTAGCGGTTCATGCTTTGGGCAATGAGCAGTTCTTC. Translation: CAISEPGLAVHALGNEQFF.